This TCR beta chain was sequenced during a study of T cells in Graves' hyperthyroidism and ophthalmopathy. Study context: At initial diagnosis, before any treatment had begun, peripheral blood was obtained.

Newly diagnosed patients aged 18 to 65 had hyperthyroidism of under 2 months' duration. Fresh peripheral blood, around 10 ml, yielded the PBMCs. From RNA transcripts, TCR beta CDR3 regions were amplified. An initial round of RT-PCR targeting the TCR CDR3 relied on the HTBI primer set. In TCRdb, the multiplex PCR reads were re-called with MiXCR into one record per CDR3 protein. In the table there are approximately 400,000 distinct CDR3 sequences, more than 20% of which are singletons. With 6 bases clipped from V and 7 bases from J, the junction kept 4 bases outside the gene matches. The CDR3 is 13 amino acids. Germline CDR1 is MGHDK and CDR2 is SYGVNS. Study-level results: Blood also held most thyroid clonotypes expanded beyond 0.001.

In its sample, this clonotype was seen a few times. Its antigen is unidentified. The V gene is TRBV25-1, the J gene TRBJ2-2; TRBD1 aligns across 8 bases. The sequencing sample was made of blood. This sequence originates from a man in his fifties or sixties with Graves' hyperthyroidism. The CDR3 is CASSTGGHGELFF. Here the CDR3 DNA reads TGTGCCAGCAGCACAGGGGGACACGGGGAGCTGTTTTTT.